This T cell receptor (beta chain) was sequenced for a study of blood T cell repertoires in COVID-19. Study details: Samples of COVID-19 (acute and convalescent) were obtained from the United States, Italy and Spain.

Symptom resolution, clearance, or two negative PCRs marked donors in Cohort 3 as recovered. As originally analysed: How many nucleated cells were present was estimated from reference gene primer amplification. Some clones are missing from TCRdb's copy, which holds only in-frame ones; the method was immunoSEQ multiplex PCR. V, J and clone size reflect that table, while D and trimming were determined from the DNA. Seen here are 150,000 or so clones, 87% observed once, and the top ten hold roughly 7%. Sequencing was done on a sample of PBMCs or T cells enriched from blood (not recorded which). The clonotype comes from a woman aged 45-59 years who had recovered from COVID-19.

The CDR3 nucleotides are TGTGCCACCAGTGATTTCGGGGGTTCAGGAAACACCATATATTTT. This codes for CATSDFGGSGNTIYF. This sequence joins TRBV24-1 and TRBJ1-3, with a possible D match to TRBD1 (5 bases). Germline CDR1 is KGHDR and CDR2 is SFDVKD. CDR3 length: 15 amino acids. With 1 base removed from V and 4 bases from J, the gap between germline ends came to 10 bases.